These 5 T cell receptor beta chains came from one sample sequenced in a study of Tregs in tolerant kidney transplant recipients. Libraries were prepared by immunoSEQ multiplex PCR; TCRdb keeps only in-frame clonotypes and omits some of them. The table lists 50,000 or so clones. Sequences were derived from CD4+ T cells from blood, sampled before the transplant. The source is a human donor who received a combined kidney and bone marrow transplant.

Regarding this clone: The DNA ends 3 residues before the CDR3 does, and the rest of the CDR3 is filled in from the germline J gene. The V call is TRBV19, the J call TRBJ2-1; perhaps TRBD1 as D (6 bases). Trimming took 3 bases from V and 5 from J, leaving 14 bases between them. This CDR3 has 15 amino acids. The germline V gene has CDR1 LNHDA and CDR2 SQIVND (reference sequence). The sequenced part of the CDR3 DNA is TGTGCCAGTAGTATTACGTGGGGGCATAACAATGAG. It translates to CASSITWGHNNE. The full-length CDR3 reads as CASSITWGHNNEQFF. The full variable domain, rest sourced from reference TRBV19 and TRBJ2-1, is DGGITQSPKYLFRKEGQNVTLSCEQNLNHDAMYWYRQDPGQGLRLIYYSQIVNDFQKGDIAEGYSVSREKKESFPLTVTSAQKNPTAFYLCASSITWGHNNEQFFGPGTRLTVL.

On this clone itself: The read ends 3 residues shy of where the CDR3 ends; the end is completed using the germline J gene. The chain recombines TRBV7-8 with TRBJ1-3; D may be TRBD1 (5 bases). Trimming took off 4 bases at V and 5 bases at J, with 15 bases between the two ends. Germline CDR1 reads SGHVS; CDR2 reads FQNEAQ. The CDR3 length is 15 residues. The CDR3 bases that were read are TGTGCCAGCAGCTCGCCGCAGGGCCTTAGAAACACC. Amino acid sequence: CASSSPQGLRNT. The CDR3 as a whole reads CASSSPQGLRNTIYF.

The CDR3: CASSHGGGRTEAFF. The part of the CDR3 DNA that was read is TGCGCCAGCAGCCACGGGGGAGGGCGCACTGAA. This chain links TRBV5-1 with TRBJ1-1; the D gene is possibly TRBD1 (5 bases). The read ends 3 residues shy of where the CDR3 ends; the end is completed using the germline J gene. Trimming removed 4 bases at V and 4 bases at J, with 14 bases between. Germline lookup yields CDR1 SGHRS and CDR2 YFSETQ. The CDR3 is made up of 14 amino acids.

Notes on this clone: The CDR3 is cut off 3 residues early in the read; its end comes from the germline J gene. The chain links TRBV29-1 to TRBJ1-3; D is perhaps TRBD1 (6 bases). The CDR3 has 13 residues. V lost 3 bases and J 3 bases, leaving 9 bases between the germline ends. Germline V gene sequence: CDR1 SQVTM, CDR2 ANQGSEA. The CDR3 spells CSVEGARGNTIYF. Partial CDR3 DNA: TGCAGCGTTGAGGGGGCGCGTGGAAACACC.

Points on this clone: The CDR3 end lies 3 residues beyond the end of the read and is filled in from the germline J gene. The rearrangement joins TRBV2 to TRBJ2-3; TRBD2 matches at 11 bases. This CDR3 spans 15 amino acids. Germline loops: CDR1 SNHLY, CDR2 FYNNEI. CDR3 sequence: CASSAPSGGSLAQYF. CDR3 bases read: TGTGCCAGCAGTGCGCCTAGCGGGGGGAGTCTTGCG.